This TCR beta chain was identified during a study of blood T cell repertoires in COVID-19. Study summary: The origin of the acute and convalescent COVID-19 samples was the United States, Italy and Spain. T cells, B-cell-depleted T cells, or PBMCs provided the cDNA or gDNA that served as material.

How the authors handled the data: Nucleated cell number was recorded as an estimate derived from reference gene primer amplification. Repertoires were generated with immunoSEQ multiplex PCR, while TCRdb's copy carries only in-frame clones and drops some. The V and J calls and clone size were taken over from that table, and D and trimming were inferred from the DNA. The table includes 200,000 to 300,000 clones, around four fifths detected once. With 5 bases removed from V and 4 bases from J, the gap between germline ends came to 14 bases. This CDR3 contains 14 residues. The germline V gene has CDR1 LGHNT and CDR2 FRNRAP.

This receptor was taken from a man aged 60-69 years with acute or convalescent COVID-19. The specimen sequenced was peripheral blood. The V call is TRBV12-5, the J call TRBJ1-2, with D uncertain. CDR3 nucleotides: TGTGCTAGTGGTGCCCAACGGAGAGTCTATGGCTACACCTTC. It yields the protein CASGAQRRVYGYTF.